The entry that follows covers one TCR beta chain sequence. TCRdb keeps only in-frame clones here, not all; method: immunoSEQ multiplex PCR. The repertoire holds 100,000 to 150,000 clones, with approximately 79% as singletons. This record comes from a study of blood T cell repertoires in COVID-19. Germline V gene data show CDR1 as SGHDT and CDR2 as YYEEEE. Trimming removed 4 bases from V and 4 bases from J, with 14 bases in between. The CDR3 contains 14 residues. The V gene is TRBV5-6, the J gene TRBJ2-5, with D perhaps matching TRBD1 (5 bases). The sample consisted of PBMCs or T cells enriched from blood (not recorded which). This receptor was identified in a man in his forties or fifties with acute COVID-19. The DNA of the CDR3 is TGTGCCAGCAGCCCCTTGACAGTAAGAGAGACCCAGTACTTC. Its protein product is CASSPLTVRETQYF.